This T cell receptor (beta chain) stems from a study of blood T cell repertoires in COVID-19. In the study overall: Sites across the United States, Italy and Spain contributed samples from acute and convalescent COVID-19. The analysed material was cDNA or gDNA that came from T cells, B-cell-depleted T cells, or PBMCs.

Germline loops: CDR1 LGHNT, CDR2 FRNRAP. V was cut by 1 base and J by 5 bases, with 6 bases left in between. The CDR3 loop spans 13 amino acids. In the study's own analysis: From reference gene primer amplification, estimates of nucleated cell counts were derived. Measured with immunoSEQ multiplex PCR; TCRdb has only the in-frame clones, and not every one. That table is the source of V, J and clone size, and D and trimming were worked out from the DNA. Seen here are about 85,000 clones, approximately 83% observed once, and the top ten hold roughly 6.3%. What was sequenced was peripheral blood. The chain links TRBV12-5 to TRBJ1-5, with no clear D. This clonotype was obtained from a man aged 55 to 69 with acute or convalescent COVID-19. The CDR3 coding sequence is TGTGCTAGTGGTTTGGGGAGGGATCAGCCCCAGCATTTT. Its protein product is CASGLGRDQPQHF.